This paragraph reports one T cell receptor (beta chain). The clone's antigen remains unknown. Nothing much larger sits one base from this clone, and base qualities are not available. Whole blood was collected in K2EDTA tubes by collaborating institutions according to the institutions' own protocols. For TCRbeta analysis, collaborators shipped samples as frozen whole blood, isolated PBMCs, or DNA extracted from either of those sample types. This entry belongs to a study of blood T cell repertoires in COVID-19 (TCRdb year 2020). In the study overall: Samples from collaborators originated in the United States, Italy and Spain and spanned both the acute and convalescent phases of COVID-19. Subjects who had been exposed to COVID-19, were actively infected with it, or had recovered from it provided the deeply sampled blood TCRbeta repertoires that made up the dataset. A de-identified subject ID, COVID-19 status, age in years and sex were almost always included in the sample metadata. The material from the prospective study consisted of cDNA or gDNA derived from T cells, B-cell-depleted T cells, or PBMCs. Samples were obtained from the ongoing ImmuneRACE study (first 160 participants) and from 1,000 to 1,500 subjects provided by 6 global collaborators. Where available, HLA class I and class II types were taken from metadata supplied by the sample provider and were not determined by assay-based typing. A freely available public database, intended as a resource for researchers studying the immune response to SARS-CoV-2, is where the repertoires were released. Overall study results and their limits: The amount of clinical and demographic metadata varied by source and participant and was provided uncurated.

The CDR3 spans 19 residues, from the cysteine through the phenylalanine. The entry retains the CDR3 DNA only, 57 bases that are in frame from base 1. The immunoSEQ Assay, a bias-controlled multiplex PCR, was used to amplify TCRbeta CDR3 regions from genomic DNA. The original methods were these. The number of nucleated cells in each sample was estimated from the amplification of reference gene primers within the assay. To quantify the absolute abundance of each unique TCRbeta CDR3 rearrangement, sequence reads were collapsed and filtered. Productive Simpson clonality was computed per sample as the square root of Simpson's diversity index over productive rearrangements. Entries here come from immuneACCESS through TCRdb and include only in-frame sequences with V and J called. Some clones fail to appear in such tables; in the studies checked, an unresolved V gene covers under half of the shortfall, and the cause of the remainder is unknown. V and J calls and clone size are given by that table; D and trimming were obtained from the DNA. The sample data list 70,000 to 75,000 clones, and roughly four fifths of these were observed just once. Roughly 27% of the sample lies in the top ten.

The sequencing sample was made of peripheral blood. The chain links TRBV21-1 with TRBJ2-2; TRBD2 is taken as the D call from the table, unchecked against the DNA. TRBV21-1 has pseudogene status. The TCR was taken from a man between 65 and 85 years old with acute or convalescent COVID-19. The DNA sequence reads TGTGCCAGCAGCAAAGAGGGTAGCGGGAGAGAATCGGACACCGGGGAGCTGTTTTTT. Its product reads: CASSKEGSGRESDTGELFF.